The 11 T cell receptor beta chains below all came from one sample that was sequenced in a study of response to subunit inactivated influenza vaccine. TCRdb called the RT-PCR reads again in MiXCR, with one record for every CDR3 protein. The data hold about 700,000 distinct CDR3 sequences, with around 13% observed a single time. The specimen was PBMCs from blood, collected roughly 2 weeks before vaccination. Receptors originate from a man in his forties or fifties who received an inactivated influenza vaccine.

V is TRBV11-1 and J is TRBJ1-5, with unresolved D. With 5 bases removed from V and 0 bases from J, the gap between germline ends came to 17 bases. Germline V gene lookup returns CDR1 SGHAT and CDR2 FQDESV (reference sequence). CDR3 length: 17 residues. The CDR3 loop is CASSRIRQSHSNQPQHF. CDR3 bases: TGTGCCAGCAGCCGGATCCGACAATCACATAGCAATCAGCCCCAGCATTTT.

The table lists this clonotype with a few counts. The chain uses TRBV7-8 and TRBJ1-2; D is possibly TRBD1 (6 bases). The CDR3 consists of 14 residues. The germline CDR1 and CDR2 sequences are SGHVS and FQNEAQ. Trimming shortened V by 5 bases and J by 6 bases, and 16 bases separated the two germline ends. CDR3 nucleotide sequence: TGTGCCAGCAGCGAAAGGGGGGTCCTTCATGGCTACACCTTC. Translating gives CASSERGVLHGYTF. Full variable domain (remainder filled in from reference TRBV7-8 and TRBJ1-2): GAGVSQSPRYKVAKRGQDVALRCDPISGHVSLFWYQQALGQGPEFLTYFQNEAQLDKSGLPSDRFFAERPEGSVSTLKIQRTQQEDSAVYLCASSERGVLHGYTFGSGTRLTVV.

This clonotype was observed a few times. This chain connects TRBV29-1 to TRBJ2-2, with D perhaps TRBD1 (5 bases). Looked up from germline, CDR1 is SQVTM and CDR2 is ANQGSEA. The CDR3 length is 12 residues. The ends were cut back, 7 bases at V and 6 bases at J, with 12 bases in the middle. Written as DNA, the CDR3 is TGCAGCGCTGGGGCTAAGGCCGGGGAGCTGTTTTTT. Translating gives CSAGAKAGELFF.

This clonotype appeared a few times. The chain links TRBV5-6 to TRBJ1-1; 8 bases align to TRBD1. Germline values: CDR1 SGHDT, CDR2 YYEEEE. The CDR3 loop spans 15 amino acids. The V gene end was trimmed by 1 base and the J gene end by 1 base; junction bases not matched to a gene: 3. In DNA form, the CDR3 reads TGTGCCAGCAGCTTGAGGACAGGGTGGAACACTGAAGCTTTCTTT. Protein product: CASSLRTGWNTEAFF.

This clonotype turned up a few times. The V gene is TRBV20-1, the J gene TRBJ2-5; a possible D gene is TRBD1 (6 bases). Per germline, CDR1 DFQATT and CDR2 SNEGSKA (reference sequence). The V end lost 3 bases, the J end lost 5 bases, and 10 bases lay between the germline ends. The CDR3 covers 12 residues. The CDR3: CSASRGSETQYF. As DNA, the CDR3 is TGCAGTGCTAGCAGGGGTTCTGAGACCCAGTACTTC.

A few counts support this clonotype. The CDR3 DNA reads TGCAGTGCAGGAGGACACTACTTATCCTACGAGCAGTACTTC. This encodes CSAGGHYLSYEQYF. The rearrangement links TRBV20-1 to TRBJ2-7; D tentatively fits TRBD1 or TRBD2 (5 bases each). CDR1 is DFQATT, CDR2 SNEGSKA, per germline (reference sequence). Trimming removed 6 bases at V and 1 base at J, with 16 bases between. CDR3 length: 14 residues.

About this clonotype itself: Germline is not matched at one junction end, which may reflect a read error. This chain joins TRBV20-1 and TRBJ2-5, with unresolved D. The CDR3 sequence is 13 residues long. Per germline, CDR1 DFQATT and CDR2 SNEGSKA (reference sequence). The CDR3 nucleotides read TGCAGTGCTAGACGGTTTATTCAAGAGAGCCAGTACTTC. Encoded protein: CSARRFIQESQYF.

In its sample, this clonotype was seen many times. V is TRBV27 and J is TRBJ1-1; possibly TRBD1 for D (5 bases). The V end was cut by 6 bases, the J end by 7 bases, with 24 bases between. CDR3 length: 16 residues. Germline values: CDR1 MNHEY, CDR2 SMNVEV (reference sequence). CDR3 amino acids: CASRPVMGDGLDEAFF. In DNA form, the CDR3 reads TGTGCCAGCAGGCCGGTGATGGGGGACGGTTTAGATGAAGCTTTCTTT.

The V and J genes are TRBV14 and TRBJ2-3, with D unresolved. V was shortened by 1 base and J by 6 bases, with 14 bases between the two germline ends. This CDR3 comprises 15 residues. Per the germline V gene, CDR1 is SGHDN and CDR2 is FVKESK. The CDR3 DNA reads TGTGCCAGCAGCCAAGGACAAGACCCATACGATACGCAGTATTTT. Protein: CASSQGQDPYDTQYF. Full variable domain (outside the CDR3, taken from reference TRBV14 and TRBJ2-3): EAGVTQFPSHSVIEKGQTVTLRCDPISGHDNLYWYRRVMGKEIKFLLHFVKESKQDESGMPNNRFLAERTGGTYSTLKVQPAELEDSGVYFCASSQGQDPYDTQYFGPGTRLTVL.

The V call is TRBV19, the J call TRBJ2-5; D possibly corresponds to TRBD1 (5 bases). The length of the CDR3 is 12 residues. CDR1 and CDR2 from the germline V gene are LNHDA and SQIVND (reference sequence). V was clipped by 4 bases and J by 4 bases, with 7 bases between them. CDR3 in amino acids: CASSTQGETQYF. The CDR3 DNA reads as TGTGCCAGTAGTACGCAGGGAGAGACCCAGTACTTC.

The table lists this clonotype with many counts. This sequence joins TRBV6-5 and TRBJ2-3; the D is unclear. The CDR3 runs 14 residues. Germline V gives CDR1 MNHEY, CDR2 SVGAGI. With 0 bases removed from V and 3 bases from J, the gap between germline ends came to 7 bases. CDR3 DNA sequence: TGTGCCAGCAGTTACTCGTTGGGTACAGATACGCAGTATTTT. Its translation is CASSYSLGTDTQYF.